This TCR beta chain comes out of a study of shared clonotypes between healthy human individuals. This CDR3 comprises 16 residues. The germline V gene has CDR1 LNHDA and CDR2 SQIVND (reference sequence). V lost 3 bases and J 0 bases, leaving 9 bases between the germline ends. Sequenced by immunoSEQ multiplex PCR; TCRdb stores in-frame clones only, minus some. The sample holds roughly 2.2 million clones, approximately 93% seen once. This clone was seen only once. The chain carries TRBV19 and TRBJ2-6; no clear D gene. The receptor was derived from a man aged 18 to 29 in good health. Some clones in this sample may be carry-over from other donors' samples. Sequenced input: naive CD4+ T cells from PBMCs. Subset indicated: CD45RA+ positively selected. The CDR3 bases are TGTGCCAGTAGTATTGGCAGAGCCTCTGGGGCCAACGTCCTGACTTTC. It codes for CASSIGRASGANVLTF.